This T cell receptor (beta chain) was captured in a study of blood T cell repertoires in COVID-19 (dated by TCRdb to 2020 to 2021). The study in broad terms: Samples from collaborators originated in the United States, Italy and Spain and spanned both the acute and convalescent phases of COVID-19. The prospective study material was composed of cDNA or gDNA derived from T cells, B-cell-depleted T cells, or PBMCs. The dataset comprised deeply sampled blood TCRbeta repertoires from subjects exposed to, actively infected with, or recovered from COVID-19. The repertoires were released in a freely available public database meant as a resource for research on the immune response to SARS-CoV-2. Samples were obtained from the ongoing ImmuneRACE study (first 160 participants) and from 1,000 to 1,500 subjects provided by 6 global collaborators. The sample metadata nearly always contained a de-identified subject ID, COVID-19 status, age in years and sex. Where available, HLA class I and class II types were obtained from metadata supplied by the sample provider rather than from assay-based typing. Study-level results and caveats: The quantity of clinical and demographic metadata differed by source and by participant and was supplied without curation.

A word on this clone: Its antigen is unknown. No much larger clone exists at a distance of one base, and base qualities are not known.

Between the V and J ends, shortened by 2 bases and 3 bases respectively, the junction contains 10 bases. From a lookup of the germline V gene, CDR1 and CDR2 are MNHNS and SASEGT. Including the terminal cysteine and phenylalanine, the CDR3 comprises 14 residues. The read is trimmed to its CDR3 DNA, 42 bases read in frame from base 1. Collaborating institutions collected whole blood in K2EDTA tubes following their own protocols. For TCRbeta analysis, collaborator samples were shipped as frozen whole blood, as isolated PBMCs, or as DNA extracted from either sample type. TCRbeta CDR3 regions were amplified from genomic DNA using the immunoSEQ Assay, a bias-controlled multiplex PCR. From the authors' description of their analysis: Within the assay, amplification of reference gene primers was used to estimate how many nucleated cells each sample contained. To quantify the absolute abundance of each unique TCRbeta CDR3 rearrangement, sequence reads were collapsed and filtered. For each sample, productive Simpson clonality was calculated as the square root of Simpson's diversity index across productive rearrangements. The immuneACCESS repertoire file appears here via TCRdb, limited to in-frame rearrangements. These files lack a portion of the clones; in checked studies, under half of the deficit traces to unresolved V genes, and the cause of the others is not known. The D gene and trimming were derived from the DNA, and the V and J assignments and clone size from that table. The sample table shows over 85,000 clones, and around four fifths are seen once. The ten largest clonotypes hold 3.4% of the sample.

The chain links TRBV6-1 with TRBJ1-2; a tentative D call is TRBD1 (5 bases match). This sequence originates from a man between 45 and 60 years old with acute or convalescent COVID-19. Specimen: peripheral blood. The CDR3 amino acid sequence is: CASSEQFRDYGYTF. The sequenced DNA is TGTGCCAGCAGTGAACAGTTCAGGGACTATGGCTACACCTTC.